The 30 T cell receptor beta chains listed next were all sequenced from one sample in a study of long-term antiretroviral therapy in people with HIV (dated by TCRdb to between 2021 and 2024). Sequencing of the TRB variable region was done with the immunoSEQ hsTCRB v3.0 assay at survey level resolution. Held by TCRdb, this immuneACCESS table contains in-frame sequences only and omits some clones. Under half of the omission traces to an unresolved V gene where checked; the cause of the rest is unknown. This sample comprises over 25,000 clones, approximately 96% of them detected only once. The top ten clonotypes cover 2% to 2.5% of the sample. The sequences come from unsorted PBMCs, collected approximately 6.5 years after starting antiretroviral therapy. Every receptor here comes from a man in his thirties or forties with HIV.

This chain links TRBV7-9 with TRBJ2-2, with D tentatively TRBD2 (6 bases). CDR1 and CDR2 from the germline V gene are SEHNR and FQNEAQ (reference sequence). The length of the CDR3 is 14 residues. The V end was cut by 3 bases, the J end by 3 bases, with 8 bases between. The CDR3 is CASSLGGYTGELFF. CDR3 sequence (DNA): TGTGCCAGCAGCTTGGGAGGTTACACCGGGGAGCTGTTTTTT. The variable domain in full, completed from reference TRBV7-9 and TRBJ2-2, reads DTGVSQNPRHKITKRGQNVTFRCDPISEHNRLYWYRQTLGQGPEFLTYFQNEAQLEKSRLLSDRFSAERPKGSFSTLEIQRTEQGDSAMYLCASSLGGYTGELFFGEGSRLTVL.

The chain links TRBV6-5 to TRBJ2-3; D is uncertain. The CDR3 has 14 residues. Trimming stripped 6 bases from V and 0 bases from J, with 10 bases between. Looked up from germline, CDR1 is MNHEY and CDR2 is SVGAGI. The chain's CDR3 is CASSPPASTDTQYF. The CDR3 bases are TGTGCCAGCAGCCCCCCTGCTAGCACAGATACGCAGTATTTT.

The chain is built from TRBV12-5 and TRBJ2-1; the D is unclear. This CDR3 is built from 12 residues. Trimming removed 0 bases from V and 10 bases from J, with 7 bases in between. The germline CDR1 and CDR2 sequences are LGHNT and FRNRAP. The chain's CDR3 is CASGLVLGEQFF. The CDR3 region has the DNA TGTGCTAGTGGTTTGGTATTAGGGGAGCAGTTCTTC.

This chain links TRBV5-6 with TRBJ2-7; D possibly uses TRBD1 or TRBD2 (5 bases each). The CDR3 sequence is 14 residues long. Trimming cost V 4 bases and J 3 bases, with 14 bases left between them. Germline V CDR1 and CDR2: SGHDT, YYEEEE. Written as DNA, the CDR3 is TGTGCCAGCAGCCCGCCAGGGACCTACTACGAGCAGTACTTC. Translation: CASSPPGTYYEQYF.

This chain connects TRBV7-8 to TRBJ2-3; TRBD1 agrees at 7 bases. The J segment lost 2 bases and the V segment lost 4 bases, leaving 6 bases of the junction unmatched. Per germline, CDR1 SGHVS and CDR2 FQNEAQ. This CDR3 contains 15 residues. The CDR3 DNA follows: TGTGCCAGCAGCTCGCGACAGGGAAACACAGATACGCAGTATTTT. Translated, it gives CASSSRQGNTDTQYF.

This clone was counted once. The chain links TRBV15 to TRBJ2-3; 7 nucleotides agree with TRBD2. The V gene end was trimmed by 0 bases and the J gene end by 4 bases; junction bases not matched to a gene: 7. This CDR3 has 16 amino acids. Germline values: CDR1 LNHNV, CDR2 YYDKDF (reference sequence). This chain's CDR3 is CATSRDRGGRADTQYF. In DNA form, the CDR3 reads TGTGCCACCAGCAGAGATCGCGGAGGGAGGGCAGATACGCAGTATTTT. Together with reference TRBV15 and TRBJ2-3, the CDR3 gives the full variable domain: DAMVIQNPRYQVTQFGKPVTLSCSQTLNHNVMYWYQQKSSQAPKLLFHYYDKDFNNEADTPDNFQSRRPNTSFCFLDIRSPGLGDTAMYLCATSRDRGGRADTQYFGPGTRLTVL.

V gene TRBV7-8 combines with J gene TRBJ2-5, with 9 bases matching TRBD2. Germline V lookup: CDR1 SGHVS, CDR2 FQNEAQ. The junction had 5 bases not matched to a gene; V was cut back by 4 bases and J by 2 bases. This CDR3 is 15 amino acids long. CDR3 sequence (DNA): TGTGCCAGCAGCTCGGCGGGAGGGAGACAAGAGACCCAGTACTTC. Protein: CASSSAGGRQETQYF.

The rearrangement joins TRBV27 to TRBJ1-2; 7 bases map to TRBD1. Trimming cost V 6 bases and J 0 bases; bases outside gene matches: 4. Germline V CDR1 and CDR2: MNHEY, SMNVEV (reference sequence). The CDR3 spans 14 residues. The CDR3 nucleotides read TGTGCCAGCAGAAAGACAGGGACTAACTATGGCTACACCTTC. As protein: CASRKTGTNYGYTF.

Written as DNA, the CDR3 is TGTGCCAGCACTAGATTGCCGCAGAGAGAGGATCAGCCCCAGCATTTT. Amino acids: CASTRLPQREDQPQHF. The V gene is TRBV5-5, the J gene TRBJ1-5; D is undetermined. V was clipped by 6 bases and J by 5 bases, with 21 bases between them. The CDR3 contains 16 residues. CDR1 and CDR2 from the germline V gene are SGHKS and YYEKEE (reference sequence).

The chain is built from TRBV5-1 and TRBJ1-1; 7 nucleotides match TRBD1. The V gene's germline CDR1 is SGHRS and CDR2 YFSETQ. CDR3 length: 13 residues. V dropped 3 bases and J dropped 4; count of bases not matched to a gene: 3. The CDR3 DNA reads as TGCGCCAGCAGCTCGACAGGGAGCACTGAAGCTTTCTTT. Amino acids: CASSSTGSTEAFF.

The chain links TRBV5-6 to TRBJ1-1; TRBD1 is a possible D gene (5 bases). CDR3 length equals 12 residues. Germline CDR1 SGHDT, CDR2 YYEEEE. V shed 0 bases and J shed 7 bases, with 7 bases lying between them. CDR3: CASSLGDSEAFF. CDR3 nucleotide sequence: TGTGCCAGCAGCTTGGGCGACAGTGAAGCTTTCTTT.

J is TRBJ2-3 and V is TRBV9; 11 bases line up with TRBD2. The V segment lost 0 bases and the J segment 8 bases; nucleotides outside the gene matches: 8. This CDR3 contains 16 residues. CDR1 SGDLS and CDR2 YYNGEE come from the germline V gene. The CDR3 region is CASSVELAGVTGTQYF. The CDR3 nucleotides are TGTGCCAGCAGCGTAGAACTAGCGGGGGTAACCGGTACGCAGTATTTT.

V gene TRBV27 combines with J gene TRBJ1-4, with 7 bases fitting TRBD1. The CDR3 is made up of 16 amino acids. V lost 0 bases to trimming and J lost 7 bases; unmatched junction nucleotides: 8. Germline values: CDR1 MNHEY, CDR2 SMNVEV (reference sequence). The CDR3: CASSLSHRGSREKLFF. For the CDR3, the DNA is TGTGCCAGCAGTTTATCACACAGGGGAAGTCGTGAAAAACTGTTTTTT.

The chain uses TRBV4-1 and TRBJ2-5; no reliable D call. The length of the CDR3 is 13 residues. The V gene lost 3 bases and the J gene lost 5 bases, with 10 bases spanning the gap. The germline V gene has CDR1 MGHRA and CDR2 YSYEKL. CDR3 residues: CASSQIYPETQYF. The CDR3, as DNA: TGCGCCAGCAGCCAGATCTACCCCGAGACCCAGTACTTC.

The V call is TRBV7-9, the J call TRBJ2-1, with 8 nucleotides matching TRBD2. Unmatched junction bases numbered 8, after V lost 11 bases and J lost 8 bases. The CDR3 spans 12 residues. CDR1 is SEHNR, CDR2 FQNEAQ, per germline (reference sequence). CDR3 sequence reads: CAGGSGGYEQFF. Here the CDR3 DNA reads TGTGCCGGGGGGAGCGGGGGCTATGAGCAGTTCTTC.

This clone has only one observation. The gene calls are TRBV10-3 and TRBJ2-1; the D gene is possibly TRBD1 (6 bases). Trimming shortened V by 11 bases and J by 5 bases, and 16 bases separated the two germline ends. This CDR3 has 13 amino acids. Germline lookup yields CDR1 ENHRY and CDR2 SYGVKD. Written as DNA, the CDR3 is TGTGCCGCCTGGGCAGGGGAGAACAATGAGCAGTTCTTC. This gives the protein CAAWAGENNEQFF.

The rearrangement uses TRBV5-1 and TRBJ2-6; the D is unclear. Germline loops: CDR1 SGHRS, CDR2 YFSETQ. This CDR3 contains 14 residues. Trimming pared 1 base from V and 0 bases from J, leaving 2 bases between. The CDR3 protein is CASSLLSGANVLTF. In DNA, the CDR3 is TGCGCCAGCAGCTTGCTCTCTGGGGCCAACGTCCTGACTTTC.

This chain connects TRBV5-1 to TRBJ2-2, with 13 bases lining up with TRBD2. The germline V gene has CDR1 SGHRS and CDR2 YFSETQ. Trimming cost V 2 bases and J 7 bases; bases outside gene matches: 5. The CDR3 sequence is 16 residues long. In nucleotides, the CDR3 is TGCGCCAGCAGCTTCGGACTAGCGGGGGCACTCGGGGAGCTGTTTTTT. Amino acids: CASSFGLAGALGELFF.

This chain joins TRBV30 and TRBJ1-2; 7 positions match TRBD1. Germline trimming cut 2 bases from V and 0 bases from J; bases unmatched to any gene: 9. Germline V gene data show CDR1 as GTSNPN and CDR2 as SVGIG (reference sequence). There are 16 residues in the CDR3. CDR3 protein: CAWSFSVQGPNYGYTF. The CDR3 coding sequence is TGTGCCTGGAGTTTCTCAGTACAGGGGCCTAACTATGGCTACACCTTC. The variable domain in full, with the rest retrieved from reference TRBV30 and TRBJ1-2, is SQTIHQWPATLVQPVGSPLSLECTVEGTSNPNLYWYRQAAGRGLQLLFYSVGIGQISSEVPQNLSASRPQDRQFILSSKKLLLSDSGFYLCAWSFSVQGPNYGYTFGSGTRLTVV.

The chain couples TRBV4-3 to TRBJ2-1; tentative D call: TRBD1 (5 bases). V gave up 7 bases and J gave up 0 bases, with 13 bases separating them. CDR1 and CDR2 (germline): LGHNA, YSLEER. There are 15 residues in the CDR3. The CDR3 reads CASNLQASSYNEQFF. CDR3 DNA: TGCGCCAGCAACCTACAGGCGAGCTCCTACAATGAGCAGTTCTTC.

This chain connects TRBV9 to TRBJ1-3, with D hard to call. Germline CDR1 and CDR2: SGDLS and YYNGEE. The CDR3 runs to 14 residues. Deletions cut 2 bases from V and 0 bases from J, with 6 bases between. CDR3 in amino acids: CASSVRDSGNTIYF. Here the CDR3 DNA reads TGTGCCAGCAGCGTCCGGGACTCTGGAAACACCATATATTTT.

This chain joins TRBV4-1 and TRBJ1-6, with 7 positions matching TRBD1. The CDR3 length is 15 residues. Germline lookup yields CDR1 MGHRA and CDR2 YSYEKL. The trim removed 4 bases at V and 7 bases at J, leaving 7 bases unmatched. The CDR3 bases are TGCGCCAGCAGCCCGAGGGGGCCGGGGAATTCACCCCTCCACTTT. It specifies CASSPRGPGNSPLHF.

The V and J genes are TRBV29-1 and TRBJ2-1; 16 bases line up with TRBD2. This CDR3 has 15 residues. The junction had 5 bases not matched to a gene; V was cut back by 6 bases and J by 6 bases. Germline V gives CDR1 SQVTM, CDR2 ANQGSEA. The CDR3 DNA follows: TGCAGCGTCGGGACTAGCGGGGGGGCCCTCAATGAGCAGTTCTTC. Protein: CSVGTSGGALNEQFF.

This clone was found once. The V and J genes are TRBV4-3 and TRBJ2-7; D remains ambiguous. This CDR3 spans 13 amino acids. Germline CDR1 and CDR2: LGHNA and YSLEER. Trimming cost V 1 base and J 4 bases, with 8 bases left between them. CDR3 amino acids: CASSQAIGYEQYF. The CDR3 DNA reads TGCGCCAGCAGCCAAGCGATCGGATACGAGCAGTACTTC.

The rearrangement uses TRBV7-9 and TRBJ2-7; perhaps TRBD1 as D (6 bases). Germline V gene lookup returns CDR1 SEHNR and CDR2 FQNEAQ (reference sequence). Trimming cost V 5 bases and J 3 bases, with 17 bases left between them. The CDR3 extends over 15 amino acids. The CDR3 nucleotides read TGTGCCAGCAGCCCCACCTCGGACAGAATCTACGAGCAGTACTTC. As protein: CASSPTSDRIYEQYF.

CDR3 region: CASSLAVGLPQHF. The CDR3 nucleotides read TGTGCCAGCAGCTTAGCGGTAGGTCTGCCCCAGCATTTT. The chain carries TRBV7-9 and TRBJ1-5; no firm D call. The germline V gene has CDR1 SEHNR and CDR2 FQNEAQ (reference sequence). The CDR3 loop spans 13 amino acids. Trimming took 0 bases from V and 9 from J, leaving 9 bases between them.

The rearrangement joins TRBV7-9 to TRBJ2-1, with 7 bases aligning to TRBD1. Germline lookup yields CDR1 SEHNR and CDR2 FQNEAQ (reference sequence). CDR3 length equals 16 residues. The V and J ends lost 6 bases and 4 bases, in that order; junction bases with no gene match: 12. This CDR3 is CASSFRRQGLYNEQFF. CDR3 bases: TGTGCCAGCAGTTTTCGCAGACAGGGCCTATACAATGAGCAGTTCTTC.

This chain links TRBV11-2 with TRBJ2-7; the D gene is possibly TRBD2 (6 bases). Trimming took 4 bases from V and 5 from J, leaving 12 bases between them. CDR1 and CDR2 (germline): SGHAT, FQNNGV. The CDR3 runs to 13 residues. CDR3 residues: CASSSPGVHEQYF. For the CDR3, the DNA is TGTGCCAGCAGCTCTCCGGGGGTCCACGAGCAGTACTTC.

This chain joins TRBV28 and TRBJ2-1, with D hard to call. The CDR3 has 11 residues. Germline loops: CDR1 MDHEN, CDR2 SYDVKM. The V end lost 5 bases, the J end lost 6 bases, and 5 bases lay between the germline ends. The CDR3 coding sequence is TGTGCCAGCAGTGACGGCAATGAGCAGTTCTTC. It translates to CASSDGNEQFF.

The genes are TRBV20-1 and TRBJ2-7; D is unresolved. The CDR3 is 11 residues long. Trimming took off 5 bases at V and 6 bases at J, with 11 bases between the two ends. CDR1 and CDR2 (germline): DFQATT, SNEGSKA (reference sequence). This CDR3 is CSALLILEQYF. CDR3 DNA: TGCAGTGCTCTACTTATCCTCGAGCAGTACTTC.